One sample yielded the 26 T cell receptor beta chains listed below, sequenced in a study of OX40 agonist ivuxolimab in advanced cancers. Sequencing was performed with immunoSEQ multiplex PCR; in TCRdb, only in-frame clones are kept and a portion is missing. The sample yields some 70,000 clones, around 93% seen once. Sequences were derived from CD4+ or CD8+ T cells sorted from blood, sampled in a trial of the OX40 agonist ivuxolimab. The receptors come from an adult with an advanced solid tumor such as melanoma, head and neck, liver or kidney cancer.

This clone was counted between two and nine times. The chain joins TRBV19 to TRBJ1-5; no clear D gene. V dropped 6 bases and J dropped 2 bases, with 11 bases sitting between them. CDR3 length equals 14 residues. Germline CDR1 and CDR2: LNHDA and SQIVND (reference sequence). As DNA, the CDR3 is TGTGCCAGTAGGGTAGGAGGTGGCAATCAGCCCCAGCATTTT. Its translation: CASRVGGGNQPQHF.

This clone showed up just once. The chain combines TRBV12-5 with TRBJ2-1; D is ambiguous. The length of the CDR3 is 12 residues. CDR1 is LGHNT, CDR2 FRNRAP, per germline. With 2 bases removed from V and 9 bases from J, the gap between germline ends came to 8 bases. The CDR3 DNA sequence: TGTGCTAGTGGTTTGTTGTCGGGTGAGCAGTTCTTC. It is translated as CASGLLSGEQFF.

This chain joins TRBV19 and TRBJ2-3; D gene unclear. V dropped 3 bases and J dropped 2 bases, with 9 bases sitting between them. Looked up from germline, CDR1 is LNHDA and CDR2 is SQIVND (reference sequence). The CDR3 has 14 residues. The CDR3 sequence is CASSIGQNTDTQYF. In DNA form, the CDR3 reads TGTGCCAGTAGTATTGGGCAAAACACAGATACGCAGTATTTT.

The chain links TRBV20-1 to TRBJ1-2; unclear D gene. From germline, CDR1 is DFQATT and CDR2 SNEGSKA (reference sequence). The CDR3 runs 11 residues. Trimming took 7 bases from V and 4 from J, leaving 10 bases between them. The CDR3 DNA is TGCAGTGTTGACGATCTCTATGGCTACACCTTC. Protein: CSVDDLYGYTF.

V and J are TRBV18 and TRBJ2-1, with 9 bases that match TRBD2. CDR1 and CDR2 (germline): KGHSH, LQKENI. With V trimmed by 1 base and J by 3 bases, 4 bases remained unmatched. CDR3 length: 16 residues. This CDR3 reads CASSPLAGVFYNEQFF. The CDR3 nucleotides are TGTGCCAGCTCACCACTAGCGGGAGTATTCTACAATGAGCAGTTCTTC.

CDR3: CASSSNMNTEAFF. The DNA of the CDR3 is TGTGCCAGCAGCTCCAACATGAACACTGAAGCTTTCTTT. This chain connects TRBV11-3 to TRBJ1-1; D remains ambiguous. Germline V CDR1 and CDR2: SGHNT, YENEEA. V lost 4 bases, J lost 0 bases, and 6 bases lay in between. The CDR3 has 13 residues. The full variable domain, in which reference TRBV11-3 and TRBJ1-1 provide the parts outside the CDR3, is EAGVVQSPRYKIIEKKQPVAFWCNPISGHNTLYWYLQNLGQGPELLIRYENEEAVDDSQLPKDRFSAERLKGVDSTLKIQPAELGDSAVYLCASSSNMNTEAFFGQGTRLTVV.

The chain combines TRBV6-6 with TRBJ1-2; D may be TRBD1 (5 bases). Deletions cut 5 bases from V and 3 bases from J, with 13 bases between. The CDR3 consists of 14 residues. Germline assignment: CDR1 MNHNY and CDR2 SVGAGI (reference sequence). CDR3 sequence reads: CASSPVGEDYGYTF. The DNA of the CDR3 is TGTGCCAGCAGTCCAGTGGGGGAGGACTATGGCTACACCTTC.

DNA for the CDR3: TGCGCCAGCAGCACGGGACAAACCTACGAGCAGTACTTC. Its translation: CASSTGQTYEQYF. The chain has TRBV5-1 and TRBJ2-7; perhaps TRBD1 as D (6 bases). Germline CDR1 is SGHRS and CDR2 is YFSETQ. The CDR3 covers 13 residues. Trimming left V 4 bases short and J 2 bases short, with 10 bases between.

The J gene is TRBJ1-3, the V gene TRBV5-1, with D perhaps matching TRBD1 (5 bases). CDR3 length: 16 amino acids. Per the germline V gene, CDR1 is SGHRS and CDR2 is YFSETQ. The V end lost 0 bases, the J end lost 2 bases, and 12 bases lay between the germline ends. The chain's CDR3 is CASSLGGAGPGNTIYF. CDR3 DNA: TGCGCCAGCAGCTTGGGGGGCGCCGGACCTGGAAACACCATATATTTT.

The chain uses TRBV7-6 and TRBJ2-2; D assignment may be TRBD1 or TRBD2 (6 bases each). Trimming left V 1 base short and J 6 bases short, with 18 bases between. Germline V lookup: CDR1 SGHVS, CDR2 FNYEAQ. The CDR3 sequence is 17 residues long. The CDR3 DNA sequence: TGTGCCAGCAGCTTAGAGTACGGGGGCATCAAAGCCGGGGAGCTGTTTTTT. Amino acids: CASSLEYGGIKAGELFF.

J is TRBJ2-3 and V is TRBV2; TRBD2 matches at 12 bases. CDR3 size: 17 residues. J gave up 6 bases and V 4 bases, and 11 bases lay outside the gene matches. In germline, CDR1 is SNHLY, CDR2 FYNNEI. The CDR3 is CASSAPQLAGGLDTQYF. DNA of the CDR3: TGTGCCAGCAGTGCCCCCCAACTAGCGGGAGGTTTGGATACGCAGTATTTT.

The V call is TRBV6-1, the J call TRBJ2-1; 7 nucleotides agree with TRBD2. CDR1 and CDR2 from the germline V gene are MNHNS and SASEGT. Trimming took 7 bases from V and 3 from J; bases not matched to a gene: 12. CDR3 size: 16 residues. CDR3 sequence: CASIELGGRFYNEQFF. The CDR3 DNA is TGTGCCAGCATTGAGTTAGGCGGGAGATTCTACAATGAGCAGTTCTTC.

The genes are TRBV19 and TRBJ2-2, with D hard to call. The CDR3 spans 13 residues. From germline, CDR1 is LNHDA and CDR2 SQIVND (reference sequence). The ends were cut back, 1 base at V and 6 bases at J, with 6 bases in the middle. CDR3 nucleotides: TGTGCCAGTAGTATAGTAGTCTCCGGGGAGCTGTTTTTT. This gives the protein CASSIVVSGELFF.

The J gene is TRBJ2-2, the V gene TRBV11-2, with 10 bases aligning to TRBD2. The J segment lost 7 bases and the V segment lost 1 base, leaving 9 bases of the junction unmatched. The CDR3 covers 17 residues. The germline V gene has CDR1 SGHAT and CDR2 FQNNGV. In DNA, the CDR3 is TGTGCCAGCAGCTTAGGTGGGCTAGCGGGAGTCGTCGGGGAGCTGTTTTTT. This encodes CASSLGGLAGVVGELFF.

Details on this clone: A junction end diverges from the germline sequence, so it may reflect a read error. Other DNA sequences in the same sample also yield this CDR3. The chain recombines TRBV19 with TRBJ1-5; perhaps TRBD1 as D (5 bases). The CDR3 loop spans 14 amino acids. Germline lookup yields CDR1 LNHDA and CDR2 SQIVND (reference sequence). CDR3: CASSMHGGNQPQHF. CDR3 sequence (DNA): TGTGCCAGTAGTATGCACGGGGGGAATCAGCCTCAGCATTTT. The full variable domain, completed using reference TRBV19 and TRBJ1-5, is DGGITQSPKYLFRKEGQNVTLSCEQNLNHDAMYWYRQDPGQGLRLIYYSQIVNDFQKGDIAEGYSVSREKKESFPLTVTSAQKNPTAFYLCASSMHGGNQPQHFGDGTRLSIL.

The chain combines TRBV2 with TRBJ2-1; perhaps D is TRBD1 or TRBD2 (5 bases each). V lost 6 bases and J 9 bases, leaving 21 bases between the germline ends. CDR3 size: 15 residues. CDR1 is SNHLY, CDR2 FYNNEI, per germline. In nucleotides, the CDR3 is TGTGCCAGCAGAAACCGGGACCTCCGAGGTGGTGAGCAGTTCTTC. As protein: CASRNRDLRGGEQFF.

This chain uses TRBV19 with TRBJ2-7; either TRBD1 or TRBD2 may fit D (5 bases each). Trimming took 5 bases from V and 7 from J, leaving 21 bases between them. CDR3 length equals 15 residues. In germline, CDR1 is LNHDA, CDR2 SQIVND (reference sequence). CDR3 amino acids: CASSSGTQPTGEQYF. DNA for the CDR3: TGTGCCAGTAGTTCTGGGACCCAACCAACGGGAGAGCAGTACTTC.

This chain links TRBV5-1 with TRBJ2-7; 7 positions agree with TRBD1. Trimming removed 4 bases from V and 3 bases from J; junction bases left unmatched: 13. This CDR3 is 16 amino acids long. Looked up from germline, CDR1 is SGHRS and CDR2 is YFSETQ. The CDR3 region has the DNA TGCGCCAGCAGCCCCGCGTCGGGACAGAGAATCTACGAGCAGTACTTC. It yields the protein CASSPASGQRIYEQYF.

The CDR3 is CATSRGIFGETQYF. CDR3 DNA sequence: TGTGCCACCAGCAGGGGAATTTTCGGAGAGACCCAGTACTTC. This chain joins TRBV15 and TRBJ2-5, with no clear D. CDR3 length: 14 residues. CDR1 is LNHNV, CDR2 YYDKDF, per germline (reference sequence). V was trimmed by 3 bases and J by 4 bases, leaving 12 bases between them.

This rearrangement joins TRBV30 to TRBJ1-5, with D perhaps TRBD1 (5 bases). The CDR3 totals 13 residues. The germline V gene has CDR1 GTSNPN and CDR2 SVGIG (reference sequence). The ends were cut back, 5 bases at V and 3 bases at J, with 11 bases in the middle. CDR3 DNA: TGTGCCTGGGGGGACGGGGACAATCAGCCCCAGCATTTT. It yields the protein CAWGDGDNQPQHF.

The genes are TRBV7-6 and TRBJ2-3; TRBD2 aligns across 13 bases. J lost 4 bases, V lost 5 bases, and 6 bases had no gene match. The CDR3 consists of 16 residues. CDR1 SGHVS and CDR2 FNYEAQ come from the germline V gene. The CDR3 spells CASSPGLAGKADTQYF. DNA of the CDR3: TGTGCCAGCAGCCCGGGACTAGCGGGAAAGGCAGATACGCAGTATTTT.

This clone showed up just once. The V and J genes are TRBV5-1 and TRBJ1-2; D unclear. V gave up 0 bases and J gave up 7 bases, with 7 bases separating them. CDR1 SGHRS and CDR2 YFSETQ come from the germline V gene. This CDR3 spans 12 amino acids. Written as DNA, the CDR3 is TGCGCCAGCAGCTTGGAGGATTTTGGCTACACCTTC. As protein: CASSLEDFGYTF.

This clone was recorded once. The chain links TRBV7-8 to TRBJ2-7; D not resolved. Trimming took 5 bases from V and 5 from J, leaving 16 bases between them. CDR3 size: 14 residues. Germline V gene sequence: CDR1 SGHVS, CDR2 FQNEAQ. The CDR3 DNA is TGTGCCAGCAGCCCTGAGAGGAGCAGCGACGAGCAGTACTTC. Translating gives CASSPERSSDEQYF.

This clone appeared once. The chain's CDR3 is CAISSSGVMNEQFF. CDR3 coding DNA: TGTGCCATCAGTAGTAGTGGGGTAATGAATGAGCAGTTCTTC. The V and J genes are TRBV10-3 and TRBJ2-1; D not certain. Per germline, CDR1 ENHRY and CDR2 SYGVKD. This CDR3 region has 14 residues. V lost 5 bases, J lost 7 bases, and 15 bases lay in between.

The gene calls are TRBV4-2 and TRBJ1-5; TRBD1 is a possible D gene (6 bases). This CDR3 spans 15 amino acids. With 0 bases removed from V and 6 bases from J, the gap between germline ends came to 12 bases. Per the germline V gene, CDR1 is LGHNA and CDR2 is YNFKEQ. CDR3 sequence reads: CASSQESRGGQPQHF. The CDR3 nucleotides read TGTGCCAGCAGCCAAGAGTCCAGGGGTGGTCAGCCCCAGCATTTT.

V gene TRBV7-3 combines with J gene TRBJ2-1, with D possibly TRBD2 on 7 matching bases. The CDR3 is 18 residues long. The V gene's germline CDR1 is SGHTA and CDR2 FQGTGA. Trimming removed 0 bases at V and 0 bases at J, with 15 bases between. The CDR3 DNA reads as TGTGCCAGCAGCTTAACTAGGGGGGGCCAAAGCTCCTACAATGAGCAGTTCTTC. Its translation is CASSLTRGGQSSYNEQFF.